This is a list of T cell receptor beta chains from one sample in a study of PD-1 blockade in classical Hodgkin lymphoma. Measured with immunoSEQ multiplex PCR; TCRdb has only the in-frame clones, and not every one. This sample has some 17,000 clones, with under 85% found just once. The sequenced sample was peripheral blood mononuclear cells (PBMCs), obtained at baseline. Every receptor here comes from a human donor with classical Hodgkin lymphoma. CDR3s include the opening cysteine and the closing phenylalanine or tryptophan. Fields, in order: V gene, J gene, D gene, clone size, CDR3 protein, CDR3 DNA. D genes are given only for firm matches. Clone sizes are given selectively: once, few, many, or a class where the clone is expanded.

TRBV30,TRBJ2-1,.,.,CAWSGGRGVNNEQFF,TGTGCCTGGAGTGGTGGCAGGGGGGTAAACAATGAGCAGTTCTTC
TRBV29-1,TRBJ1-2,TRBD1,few,CSVRGDRGHDYGYTF,TGCAGCGTCCGGGGGGACAGGGGGCACGACTATGGCTACACCTTC
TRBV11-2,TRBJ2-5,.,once,CASSLRRADQETQYF,TGTGCCAGCAGCCTACGCCGGGCCGACCAAGAGACCCAGTACTTC
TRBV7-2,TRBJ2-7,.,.,CASSSAYEQYF,TGTGCCAGCAGCTCCGCCTACGAGCAGTACTTC
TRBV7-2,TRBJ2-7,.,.,CASSLGGEAYEQYF,TGTGCCAGCAGCTTAGGGGGGGAGGCTTACGAGCAGTACTTC
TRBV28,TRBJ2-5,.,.,CASSSLGTSVVAQYF,TGTGCCAGCAGTTCCCTAGGGACGTCGGTCGTGGCCCAGTACTTC
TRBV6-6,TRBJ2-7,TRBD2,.,CASSYLNGGTYEQYF,TGTGCCAGCAGTTATCTTAACGGGGGGACCTACGAGCAGTACTTC
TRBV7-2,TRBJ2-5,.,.,CASSSSNVLRKTQYF,TGTGCCAGCAGCTCCTCGAACGTTTTAAGGAAGACCCAGTACTTC
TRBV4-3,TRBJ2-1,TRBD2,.,CASSQDPSGSSYNEQFF,TGCGCCAGCAGCCAAGATCCTAGCGGGAGCTCCTACAATGAGCAGTTCTTC
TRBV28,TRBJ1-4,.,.,CASSLIAGGNEKLFF,TGTGCCAGCAGTCTTATAGCGGGGGGGAATGAAAAACTGTTTTTT
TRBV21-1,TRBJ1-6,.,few,CASSSPGQGAYSPLHF,TGTGCCAGCAGCAGCCCGGGACAGGGGGCGTATTCACCCCTCCACTTT
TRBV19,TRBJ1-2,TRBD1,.,CASIGQGYGYTF,TGTGCCAGTATTGGACAGGGCTATGGCTACACCTTC
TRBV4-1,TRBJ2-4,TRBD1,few,CASSQEKGALGKNIQYF,TGCGCCAGCAGCCAAGAGAAGGGGGCGCTTGGCAAAAACATTCAGTACTTC
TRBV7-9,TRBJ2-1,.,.,CASSLDLKNEQFF,TGTGCCAGCAGCTTAGACCTGAAGAATGAGCAGTTCTTC
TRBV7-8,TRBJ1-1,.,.,CASSLQAMNTEAFF,TGTGCCAGCAGCCTCCAGGCTATGAACACTGAAGCTTTCTTT
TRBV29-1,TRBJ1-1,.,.,CSVEVMAGNTEAFF,TGCAGCGTTGAAGTGATGGCTGGGAACACTGAAGCTTTCTTT
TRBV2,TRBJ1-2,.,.,CASSVLGQHYGYTF,TGTGCCAGCAGTGTCCTAGGACAGCACTATGGCTACACCTTC
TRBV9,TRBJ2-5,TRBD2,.,CASSVTSTGETQYF,TGTGCCAGCAGCGTGACTAGCACCGGAGAGACCCAGTACTTC
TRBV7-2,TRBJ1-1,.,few,CASSLTAATEAFF,TGTGCCAGCAGCTTAACGGCAGCCACTGAAGCTTTCTTT
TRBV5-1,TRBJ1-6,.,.,CASSGGGDNSPLHF,TGCGCCAGCAGCGGTGGTGGAGATAATTCACCCCTCCACTTT
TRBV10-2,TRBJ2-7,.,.,CASTTGPTYEQYF,TGCGCCAGCACCACCGGGCCAACCTACGAGCAGTACTTC
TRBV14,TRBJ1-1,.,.,CASSRQRLTEAFF,TGTGCCAGCAGCCGACAGAGGTTGACTGAAGCTTTCTTT
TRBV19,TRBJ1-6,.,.,CASTDSPNSPLHF,TGTGCCAGTACCGACAGCCCCAATTCACCCCTCCACTTT
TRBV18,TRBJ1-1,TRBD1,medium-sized,CASSPGTGQSEAFF,TGTGCCAGCTCACCTGGGACAGGGCAGTCTGAAGCTTTCTTT
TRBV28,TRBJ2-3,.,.,CASSSAFTDTQYF,TGTGCCAGCAGTTCCGCCTTTACAGATACGCAGTATTTT
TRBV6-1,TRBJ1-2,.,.,CASTDPGAYNYGYTF,TGTGCCAGCACTGACCCTGGAGCCTATAACTATGGCTACACCTTC
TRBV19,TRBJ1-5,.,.,CASSQEGTLSNQPQHF,TGTGCCAGTAGCCAGGAGGGGACACTTAGCAATCAGCCCCAGCATTTT